Below are 26 T cell receptor beta chains sequenced from a single sample in a study of OX40 agonist ivuxolimab in advanced cancers. Profiled with immunoSEQ multiplex PCR; TCRdb holds only in-frame clones, not every one. This sample has 78,000 or so clones, with around nine tenths found just once. The sample consisted of CD4+ or CD8+ T cells sorted from blood, taken in a trial of the OX40 agonist ivuxolimab. The source is an adult with an advanced solid tumor such as melanoma, head and neck, liver or kidney cancer.

The rearrangement joins TRBV28 to TRBJ2-3; D might be TRBD2 (6 bases). This CDR3 has 15 amino acids. Germline lookup yields CDR1 MDHEN and CDR2 SYDVKM. V lost 6 bases and J lost 0, with 13 bases in between. CDR3 sequence (DNA): TGTGCCAGCAGGGAAGCTAGCGTTAGCACAGATACGCAGTATTTT. It encodes CASREASVSTDTQYF.

J is TRBJ2-1 and V is TRBV27; D remains unclear. V was shortened by 6 bases and J by 0 bases, with 15 bases between the two germline ends. The length of the CDR3 is 16 residues. Looked up from germline, CDR1 is MNHEY and CDR2 is SMNVEV (reference sequence). The CDR3 bases are TGTGCCAGCAGCCCGCAGCCCCTGAGCTCCTACAATGAGCAGTTCTTC. It codes for CASSPQPLSSYNEQFF.

The V call is TRBV10-2, the J call TRBJ2-3, with D perhaps TRBD1 (6 bases). This CDR3 region has 16 residues. Per the germline V gene, CDR1 is WSHSY and CDR2 is SAAADI. Trimming took 1 base from V and 2 from J, leaving 13 bases between them. CDR3 in DNA: TGCGCCAGCAGTGAGTATCTTTGGGACAACACAGATACGCAGTATTTT. It translates to CASSEYLWDNTDTQYF.

V is TRBV29-1 and J is TRBJ2-3; no firm D call. This CDR3 is 12 amino acids long. Germline CDR1 is SQVTM and CDR2 is ANQGSEA. With 2 bases removed from V and 4 bases from J, the gap between germline ends came to 7 bases. CDR3 bases: TGCAGCGTTGAAATTGGCGCAGATACGCAGTATTTT. Protein sequence: CSVEIGADTQYF.

The gene calls are TRBV27 and TRBJ1-2; D may be TRBD1 (6 bases). The V end lost 3 bases, the J end lost 2 bases, and 10 bases lay between the germline ends. Germline-derived CDR1 and CDR2 are MNHEY and SMNVEV (reference sequence). The CDR3 covers 14 residues. For the CDR3, the DNA is TGTGCCAGCAGTTTTAGGAGGGGGAACTATGGCTACACCTTC. Amino acid sequence: CASSFRRGNYGYTF.

This clone was seen just once. The rearrangement uses TRBV18 and TRBJ1-2; TRBD1 matches at 9 bases. Trimming cost V 11 bases and J 4 bases; bases outside gene matches: 11. Germline assignment: CDR1 KGHSH and CDR2 LQKENI. This CDR3 contains 14 residues. As DNA, the CDR3 is TGTGCCGGCAAAGCCACAGGGGGCGGCTATGGCTACACCTTC. This translates into CAGKATGGGYGYTF.

The genes are TRBV5-6 and TRBJ1-1; 7 bases match TRBD1. V lost 0 bases, J lost 6 bases, and 8 bases stayed unmatched. The CDR3 consists of 15 residues. Germline V gene data show CDR1 as SGHDT and CDR2 as YYEEEE. CDR3 sequence: CASSLAQTGFAEAFF. CDR3 nucleotide sequence: TGTGCCAGCAGCTTGGCCCAGACAGGGTTCGCTGAAGCTTTCTTT.

The rearrangement uses TRBV4-1 and TRBJ1-1; D gene uncertain. This CDR3 spans 16 amino acids. V shed 0 bases and J shed 2 bases, with 13 bases lying between them. Germline CDR1 and CDR2: MGHRA and YSYEKL. Here the CDR3 reads CASSQDLAGGNTEAFF. The CDR3 nucleotides are TGCGCCAGCAGCCAAGATCTGGCGGGAGGTAACACTGAAGCTTTCTTT.

V is TRBV7-9 and J is TRBJ2-5, with TRBD1 matching over 7 bases. The ends lost 6 bases at V and 4 bases at J; junction bases unmatched: 11. The CDR3 runs to 15 residues. The germline gives CDR1 SEHNR, CDR2 FQNEAQ (reference sequence). The CDR3: CASRGRDSRGETQYF. The DNA of the CDR3 is TGTGCCAGCAGGGGCCGGGACAGTCGAGGAGAGACCCAGTACTTC.

The CDR3 bases are TGTGCCAGCCGGACTAGCGGGAGTAGCGAGACCCAGTACTTC. Protein sequence: CASRTSGSSETQYF. The chain combines TRBV6-6 with TRBJ2-5; 13 positions agree with TRBD2. CDR1 is MNHNY and CDR2 is SVGAGI in the germline V gene (reference sequence). The CDR3 runs 14 residues. Trimming at V came to 8 bases and at J to 5 bases, leaving 5 bases not matched to a gene.

V and J are TRBV6-1 and TRBJ2-3, with a weak D call TRBD2 (6 bases). Germline CDR1 is MNHNS and CDR2 is SASEGT. V dropped 4 bases and J dropped 6 bases, with 20 bases sitting between them. The CDR3 covers 16 residues. The CDR3 loop reads CASSAIDGGGLDTQYF. CDR3 nucleotide sequence: TGTGCCAGCAGTGCCATCGACGGCGGAGGGCTCGATACGCAGTATTTT.

V gene TRBV11-2 combines with J gene TRBJ2-5; D ambiguous. CDR3 length equals 16 residues. From germline, CDR1 is SGHAT and CDR2 FQNNGV. V dropped 1 base and J dropped 6 bases, with 18 bases sitting between them. The CDR3 sequence is CASSLGGGRSKKTQYF. DNA for the CDR3: TGTGCCAGCAGCTTAGGGGGTGGCAGGAGCAAAAAGACCCAGTACTTC.

The chain uses TRBV28 and TRBJ1-1; D gene uncertain. The germline CDR1 and CDR2 sequences are MDHEN and SYDVKM. The CDR3 covers 12 residues. Between the trimmed V and J ends, which lost 2 bases and 4 bases, there was a span of 5 bases. The CDR3 region has the DNA TGTGCCAGCAGTTTACGGCTCACTGAAGCTTTCTTT. Translated, it gives CASSLRLTEAFF.

The chain links TRBV4-1 to TRBJ2-7, with D maybe TRBD2 (5 bases). Germline assignment: CDR1 MGHRA and CDR2 YSYEKL. Trimming removed 1 base at V and 4 bases at J, with 14 bases between. This CDR3 spans 15 amino acids. The CDR3 spells CASSQGLLYSYEQYF. Here the CDR3 DNA reads TGCGCCAGCAGCCAAGGACTACTTTACTCTTACGAGCAGTACTTC.

The DNA of the CDR3 is TGTGCCAGCTTGCGGGAACACAATGAGCAGTTCTTC. Protein: CASLREHNEQFF. The gene calls are TRBV2 and TRBJ2-1; perhaps TRBD2 as D (6 bases). Germline assignment: CDR1 SNHLY and CDR2 FYNNEI. The V end lost 8 bases, the J end lost 5 bases, and 10 bases lay between the germline ends. The CDR3 consists of 12 residues.

The chain employs TRBV4-2 and TRBJ2-5, with D perhaps being TRBD1 or TRBD2 (5 bases each). The CDR3 extends over 14 amino acids. Germline V gene sequence: CDR1 LGHNA, CDR2 YNFKEQ. Trimming cost V 4 bases and J 1 base, with 10 bases left between them. The CDR3 reads CASSLGRTQETQYF. CDR3 coding DNA: TGTGCCAGCAGCCTGGGACGTACCCAAGAGACCCAGTACTTC.

The chain combines TRBV2 with TRBJ1-1; TRBD1 aligns across 7 bases. CDR3 length: 16 residues. Germline V gives CDR1 SNHLY, CDR2 FYNNEI. V trimming: 7 bases; J trimming: 5 bases; junction bases outside the gene matches: 16. The chain's CDR3 is CASNSPGLSRGTEAFF. CDR3 sequence (DNA): TGTGCCAGCAATTCCCCGGGACTCTCCAGGGGGACTGAAGCTTTCTTT.

Note on this clone: At the DNA level, this CDR3 is encoded by other sequences in the same sample as well. J is TRBJ2-5 and V is TRBV5-1; possibly TRBD1 for D (5 bases). The CDR3 extends over 14 amino acids. Trimming shortened V by 1 base and J by 0 bases, and 7 bases separated the two germline ends. Per the germline V gene, CDR1 is SGHRS and CDR2 is YFSETQ. CDR3 sequence reads: CASSLSGNQETQYF. CDR3 DNA: TGCGCCAGCAGCTTGTCAGGGAACCAAGAGACCCAGTACTTC.

The DNA of the CDR3 is TGTGCCACCAGCAGAGAGGGGCTAGCGGGAGGAGGATTGGAGCAGTTCTTC. Translating it yields CATSREGLAGGGLEQFF. The genes are TRBV15 and TRBJ2-1; 11 bases match TRBD2. Losses at the gene ends were 0 bases for V and 10 bases for J; bases not matched to a gene: 11. Germline V gene sequence: CDR1 LNHNV, CDR2 YYDKDF (reference sequence). This CDR3 has 17 residues. Together with reference TRBV15 and TRBJ2-1, the CDR3 gives the full variable domain: DAMVIQNPRYQVTQFGKPVTLSCSQTLNHNVMYWYQQKSSQAPKLLFHYYDKDFNNEADTPDNFQSRRPNTSFCFLDIRSPGLGDTAMYLCATSREGLAGGGLEQFFGPGTRLTVL.

This clone was detected once. The V call is TRBV5-1, the J call TRBJ2-1; 7 bases are shared with TRBD2. After removal of 5 bases from V and 11 bases from J, the junction contained 10 bases not matched to a gene. CDR1 SGHRS and CDR2 YFSETQ come from the germline V gene. This CDR3 is built from 13 residues. As DNA, the CDR3 is TGCGCCAGCAGGGACGGGAGGTCACCTCAGCAGTTCTTC. As protein: CASRDGRSPQQFF.

The genes are TRBV19 and TRBJ2-6, with TRBD2 as a possible D gene (5 bases). V shed 4 bases and J shed 3 bases, with 16 bases lying between them. Looked up from germline, CDR1 is LNHDA and CDR2 is SQIVND (reference sequence). The CDR3 loop spans 17 amino acids. The CDR3 sequence: CASSKERMRDGANVLTF. CDR3 bases: TGTGCCAGTAGTAAAGAGCGGATGAGGGATGGGGCCAACGTCCTGACTTTC.

This clone showed up just a few times. This chain uses TRBV28 with TRBJ2-3, with a possible D match to TRBD2 (6 bases). Germline CDR1 MDHEN, CDR2 SYDVKM. V was pared by 3 bases and J by 12 bases, with 10 bases between. CDR3 length: 11 residues. CDR3 nucleotide sequence: TGTGCCAGCAGTTTGACTAGACCCCAGTATTTT. Encoded protein: CASSLTRPQYF.

In its sample, this clone was seen a few times. The V and J genes are TRBV7-9 and TRBJ2-7, with 9 bases matching TRBD1. V lost 8 bases and J lost 3; bases outside the gene matches: 5. Germline values: CDR1 SEHNR, CDR2 FQNEAQ (reference sequence). CDR3 size: 13 residues. The CDR3 sequence is CASARDRVYEQYF. CDR3 DNA: TGTGCCAGCGCTAGGGACAGGGTCTACGAGCAGTACTTC.

The V and J genes are TRBV20-1 and TRBJ2-2; D is unresolved. V lost 6 bases and J lost 5, with 7 bases in between. Germline lookup yields CDR1 DFQATT and CDR2 SNEGSKA (reference sequence). The CDR3 contains 11 residues. CDR3 in DNA: TGCAGTGCCAAGACGACCGGGGAGCTGTTTTTT. Its protein is CSAKTTGELFF.

This clone is a singleton in its sample. The chain uses TRBV14 and TRBJ1-5; D is uncertain. Trimming cost V 0 bases and J 4 bases, with 4 bases left between them. The CDR3 contains 13 residues. Germline V gene sequence: CDR1 SGHDN, CDR2 FVKESK. Here the CDR3 DNA reads TGTGCCAGCAGCCAAGATCGGAATCAGCCCCAGCATTTT. Amino acid sequence: CASSQDRNQPQHF.

V is TRBV19 and J is TRBJ1-4; TRBD1 aligns across 7 bases. The CDR3 runs to 14 residues. Germline lookup yields CDR1 LNHDA and CDR2 SQIVND (reference sequence). Trimming removed 3 bases from V and 7 bases from J; junction bases left unmatched: 5. The CDR3 bases are TGTGCCAGTAGTATCAGGGGGTTTGGTGAAAAACTGTTTTTT. It codes for CASSIRGFGEKLFF.